This is a list of T cell receptor beta chains from one sample in a study of siplizumab effects on memory and regulatory T cells. The table came from immunoSEQ multiplex PCR; TCRdb's copy has only in-frame clones and leaves some out. The sample yields 90,000 to 140,000 clones, about 93% seen once. Sequenced input: CD4+ T cells sorted from blood. The receptors derive from a human donor in good health. The CDR3 runs from the conserved cysteine through the conserved F or W. D genes are given only for firm matches. Clone sizes are given selectively: once, few, many, or a class where the clone is expanded.

length: 11; D: .; size: .; V: TRBV2; J: TRBJ2-7; DNA: TGTGCCAGCAGCCGAGCCTACGAGCAGTACTTC; CDR3: CASSRAYEQYF
length: 15; D: .; size: .; V: TRBV18; J: TRBJ1-4; DNA: TGTGCCAGCTCACCTTTAAGCGGAACTAATGAAAAACTGTTTTTT; CDR3: CASSPLSGTNEKLFF
length: 17; D: TRBD1; size: .; V: TRBV4-1; J: TRBJ1-6; DNA: TGCGCCAGCAGCCGAGGACAGGCCTACTCCTATAATTCACCCCTCCACTTT; CDR3: CASSRGQAYSYNSPLHF
length: 14; D: TRBD1; size: .; V: TRBV6-5; J: TRBJ1-1; DNA: TGTGCCAGCAGTCCAGGGGGCGCGAGAACTGAAGCTTTCTTT; CDR3: CASSPGGARTEAFF
length: 14; D: .; size: .; V: TRBV7-9; J: TRBJ2-3; DNA: TGTGCCAGCAGCTTGGGCCCTGGGACGAATACGCAGTATTTT; CDR3: CASSLGPGTNTQYF
length: 14; D: .; size: .; V: TRBV5-6; J: TRBJ2-5; DNA: TGTGCCAGCAGCTTTTTTCGCAGGGGCGAGACCCAGTACTTC; CDR3: CASSFFRRGETQYF
length: 14; D: TRBD1; size: .; V: TRBV7-2; J: TRBJ2-7; DNA: TGTGCCAGCAGCCGACCGACAGGGCAGGACGAGCAGTACTTC; CDR3: CASSRPTGQDEQYF
length: 16; D: .; size: .; V: TRBV5-1; J: TRBJ1-1; DNA: TGCGCCAGCAGCCCTCGAACCTATGACAGGAACACTGAAGCTTTCTTT; CDR3: CASSPRTYDRNTEAFF
length: 14; D: .; size: .; V: TRBV11-3; J: TRBJ2-1; DNA: TGTGCCAGCAGTTTCCCGGCCGGGCACAATGAGCAGTTCTTC; CDR3: CASSFPAGHNEQFF
length: 15; D: .; size: .; V: TRBV27; J: TRBJ1-2; DNA: TGTGCCAGCAGTTTAGCGGCAGGGGCTAACTATGGCTACACCTTC; CDR3: CASSLAAGANYGYTF
length: 15; D: .; size: .; V: TRBV6-4; J: TRBJ1-6; DNA: TGTGCCAGCAGCTCCACCCCGGACAAGGATTCACCCCTCCACTTT; CDR3: CASSSTPDKDSPLHF
length: 13; D: .; size: .; V: TRBV19; J: TRBJ1-6; DNA: TGTGCCAGTAGTCCCACTGGGACTTCACCCCTCCACTTT; CDR3: CASSPTGTSPLHF
length: 14; D: .; size: .; V: TRBV18; J: TRBJ2-7; DNA: TGTGCCAGCTCACCACCTACGGGGTTAGACGAGCAGTACTTC; CDR3: CASSPPTGLDEQYF
length: 12; D: .; size: .; V: TRBV29-1; J: TRBJ2-7; DNA: TGCAGCGTTGACGGAATGGGCTCCGAGCAGTACTTC; CDR3: CSVDGMGSEQYF
length: 15; D: TRBD1; size: .; V: TRBV6-5; J: TRBJ1-3; DNA: TGTGCCAGCTCACCTTCCGGGACAGTTGGAAACACCATATATTTT; CDR3: CASSPSGTVGNTIYF
length: 16; D: .; size: .; V: TRBV11-3; J: TRBJ2-1; DNA: TGTGCCAGCAGCTTAGGCGGGACCGCTTCCTACAATGAGCAGTTCTTC; CDR3: CASSLGGTASYNEQFF
length: 14; D: .; size: .; V: TRBV11-3; J: TRBJ2-3; DNA: TGTGCCAGCAGCTCTGGGGCTCGCATGGATACGCAGTATTTT; CDR3: CASSSGARMDTQYF
length: 13; D: TRBD1; size: .; V: TRBV30; J: TRBJ1-1; DNA: TGTGCCTGGGGAACCGGGGACAGTTTTCAAGCTTTCTTT; CDR3: CAWGTGDSFQAFF
length: 14; D: .; size: .; V: TRBV5-1; J: TRBJ1-1; DNA: TGCGCCAGCAGCTGGGGACATCAGAACACTGAAGCTTTCTTT; CDR3: CASSWGHQNTEAFF
length: 16; D: .; size: .; V: TRBV6-8; J: TRBJ2-3; DNA: TGTGCCAGCAGTTACGGACTCACCGAGGGAGCAGATACGCAGTATTTT; CDR3: CASSYGLTEGADTQYF
length: 16; D: .; size: once; V: TRBV5-1; J: TRBJ2-3; DNA: TGCGCCAGCAGACCAGGGTTTAACTTGGAAACAGATACGCAGTATTTT; CDR3: CASRPGFNLETDTQYF
length: 14; D: .; size: .; V: TRBV25-1; J: TRBJ1-4; DNA: TGTGCCAGCAGTGTTTACGGGGATCATGAAAAACTGTTTTTT; CDR3: CASSVYGDHEKLFF
length: 13; D: .; size: .; V: TRBV5-5; J: TRBJ1-5; DNA: TGTGCCAGCAGCTACAGCAGGGGTCAGCCCCAGCATTTT; CDR3: CASSYSRGQPQHF
length: 14; D: .; size: once; V: TRBV18; J: TRBJ2-3; DNA: TGTGCCAGCTCACCGGGCCCTAGCACAGATACGCAGTATTTT; CDR3: CASSPGPSTDTQYF
length: 15; D: TRBD2; size: .; V: TRBV5-1; J: TRBJ2-3; DNA: TGCGCCAGCAGCTCGACTAGCGTACGGGCAGATACGCAGTATTTT; CDR3: CASSSTSVRADTQYF
length: 13; D: .; size: .; V: TRBV30; J: TRBJ1-5; DNA: TGTGCCTGGGCGGGCGGTTACAATCAGCCCCAGCATTTT; CDR3: CAWAGGYNQPQHF
length: 15; D: TRBD1; size: .; V: TRBV5-1; J: TRBJ1-1; DNA: TGCGCCAGCAGCATCAGACAGGGAGGGAACACTGAAGCTTTCTTT; CDR3: CASSIRQGGNTEAFF
length: 13; D: .; size: .; V: TRBV27; J: TRBJ1-1; DNA: TGTGCCAGCAGTTTTCGGCCGAACACTGAAGCTTTCTTT; CDR3: CASSFRPNTEAFF
length: 14; D: .; size: .; V: TRBV5-4; J: TRBJ2-3; DNA: TGTGCCAGCAGCTTGCCTAAAAGCACAGATACGCAGTATTTT; CDR3: CASSLPKSTDTQYF
length: 14; D: .; size: .; V: TRBV6-4; J: TRBJ2-2; DNA: TGTGCCAGCAGTAAACAGTTTAACACCGGGGAGCTGTTTTTT; CDR3: CASSKQFNTGELFF
length: 16; D: TRBD1; size: .; V: TRBV5-4; J: TRBJ1-3; DNA: TGTGCCAGCAGCTTGCCGGGACAGTTCTCTGGAAACACCATATATTTT; CDR3: CASSLPGQFSGNTIYF
length: 13; D: .; size: few; V: TRBV30; J: TRBJ1-5; DNA: TGTGCCTGGAGTAAGGGGACAACTCAGCCCCAGCATTTT; CDR3: CAWSKGTTQPQHF
length: 14; D: .; size: .; V: TRBV4-2; J: TRBJ2-7; DNA: TGTGCCAGCAGCCCTAGCGACAGCTCCTACGAGCAGTACTTC; CDR3: CASSPSDSSYEQYF
length: 12; D: .; size: .; V: TRBV30; J: TRBJ1-1; DNA: TGTGCCTGTGGGGTGGGTCGGACTGAAGCTTTCTTT; CDR3: CACGVGRTEAFF
length: 15; D: .; size: .; V: TRBV7-6; J: TRBJ2-3; DNA: TGTGCCAGCAGCTTGGGGACCATTAGCACAGATACGCAGTATTTT; CDR3: CASSLGTISTDTQYF
length: 14; D: .; size: .; V: TRBV15; J: TRBJ2-3; DNA: TGTGCCACCAGCAGAGATTGGGGAGATAGTACGCAGTATTTT; CDR3: CATSRDWGDSTQYF
length: 12; D: .; size: .; V: TRBV29-1; J: TRBJ2-3; DNA: TGCAGCGTTGCCCTGCAGGGCGGACTGGAGTATTTT; CDR3: CSVALQGGLEYF
length: 14; D: .; size: .; V: TRBV7-3; J: TRBJ2-3; DNA: TGTGCCAGCAGCCTCGGGGGATCGGGAGATACGCAGTATTTT; CDR3: CASSLGGSGDTQYF
length: 12; D: TRBD2; size: .; V: TRBV10-3; J: TRBJ2-7; DNA: TGTGCCGGGGGGGACTCACCCTACGAGCAGTACTTC; CDR3: CAGGDSPYEQYF
length: 16; D: .; size: .; V: TRBV5-1; J: TRBJ2-2; DNA: TGCGCCAGCAGCTTGGCCTTCAGGGGGGCCACCGGGGAGCTGTTTTTT; CDR3: CASSLAFRGATGELFF
length: 11; D: .; size: .; V: TRBV20-1; J: TRBJ2-7; DNA: TGCAGTGCTAGGCAGGGTGACGAGCAGTACTTC; CDR3: CSARQGDEQYF
length: 15; D: TRBD1; size: .; V: TRBV10-3; J: TRBJ2-2; DNA: TGTGCCGTAAAGTGGGGACAGGGGTCCACCGGGGAGCTGTTTTTT; CDR3: CAVKWGQGSTGELFF
length: 16; D: TRBD2; size: .; V: TRBV5-1; J: TRBJ2-3; DNA: TGCGCCAGCAGCTCTCATGGACTAGCGGCCACAGATACGCAGTATTTT; CDR3: CASSSHGLAATDTQYF
length: 14; D: .; size: .; V: TRBV6-5; J: TRBJ2-7; DNA: TGTGCCAGCAGTTACTCTCAGGGGACCTACGAGCAGTACTTC; CDR3: CASSYSQGTYEQYF
length: 15; D: .; size: .; V: TRBV4-1; J: TRBJ1-1; DNA: TGCGCCAGCAGCCAAGGTCAGGTGGGGCGGACTGAAGCTTTCTTT; CDR3: CASSQGQVGRTEAFF
length: 16; D: TRBD1; size: once; V: TRBV19; J: TRBJ1-6; DNA: TGTGCCAGTCATAGTCGGTACAGGGGGCTTAATTCACCCCTCCACTTT; CDR3: CASHSRYRGLNSPLHF
length: 14; D: .; size: .; V: TRBV7-8; J: TRBJ1-1; DNA: TGTGCCAGCAGCTTAGGGGCGGGGAACACTGAAGCTTTCTTT; CDR3: CASSLGAGNTEAFF
length: 15; D: .; size: .; V: TRBV11-2; J: TRBJ2-7; DNA: TGTGCCAGCAGCGTCACAGCGCCGGGGGCCTACGAGCAGTACTTC; CDR3: CASSVTAPGAYEQYF
length: 13; D: TRBD2; size: .; V: TRBV7-8; J: TRBJ2-1; DNA: TGTGCCAGCAGCTTCCAGCGGGAGTATGAGCAGTTCTTC; CDR3: CASSFQREYEQFF
length: 15; D: .; size: .; V: TRBV6-1; J: TRBJ1-1; DNA: TGTGCCAGCAGTGAAAGGGGAGGTGTGGGTGCTGAAGCTTTCTTT; CDR3: CASSERGGVGAEAFF
length: 16; D: .; size: .; V: TRBV5-4; J: TRBJ2-7; DNA: TGTGCCAGCAGCGCCCCGGGTAGATCCGTCTTTGACGAGCAGTACTTC; CDR3: CASSAPGRSVFDEQYF